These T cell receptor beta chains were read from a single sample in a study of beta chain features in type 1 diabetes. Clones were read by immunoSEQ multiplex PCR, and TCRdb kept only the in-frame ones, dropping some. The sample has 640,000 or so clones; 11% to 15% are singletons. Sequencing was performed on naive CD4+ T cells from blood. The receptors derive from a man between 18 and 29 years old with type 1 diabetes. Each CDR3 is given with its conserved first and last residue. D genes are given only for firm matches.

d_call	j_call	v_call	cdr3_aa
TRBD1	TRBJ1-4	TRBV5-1	CASSKDREDEKLFF
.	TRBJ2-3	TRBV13	CASSSDPAWVDTQYF
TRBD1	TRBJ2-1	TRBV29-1	CSSLGQGLGNEQFF
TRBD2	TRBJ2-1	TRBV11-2	CASSPLAGGYNEQFF
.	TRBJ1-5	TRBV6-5	CASSYSRGGPQHF
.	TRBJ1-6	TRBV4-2	CASSQFEYGSPLHF
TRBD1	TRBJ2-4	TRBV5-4	CASSLSQGEYIQYF
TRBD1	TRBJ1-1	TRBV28	CASSWTGTGINTEAFF
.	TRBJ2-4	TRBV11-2	CASSLVGRQYF
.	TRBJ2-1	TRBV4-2	CASSQDLHSASSYNEQFF
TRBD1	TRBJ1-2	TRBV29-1	CSVETGWGYGYTF
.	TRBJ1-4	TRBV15	CATSKSAAFNEKLFF
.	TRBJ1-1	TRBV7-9	CASSLAQGVVTEAFF
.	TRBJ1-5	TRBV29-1	CSVVGGAAQPQHF
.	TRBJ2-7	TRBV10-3	CAISESGEQYF
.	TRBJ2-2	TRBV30	CAWSAGQGTGELFF
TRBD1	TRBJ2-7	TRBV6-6	CAVRGQTYEQYF
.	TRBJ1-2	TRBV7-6	CASSFPYTGLVGYTF
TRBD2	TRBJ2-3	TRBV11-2	CASSILLAEADTQYF
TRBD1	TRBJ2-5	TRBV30	CAWSEGQVVQETQYF
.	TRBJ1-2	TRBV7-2	CASSPGLSTYGYTF
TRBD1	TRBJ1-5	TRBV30	CAWSPGTGGIHSNQPQHF
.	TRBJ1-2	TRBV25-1	CASSDPKVAGLGDNGYTF
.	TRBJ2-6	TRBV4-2	CASNRDRSGANVLTF
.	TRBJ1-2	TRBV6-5	CASRPSGVGGYTF
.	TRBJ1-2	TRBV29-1	CSVTFNYGYTF
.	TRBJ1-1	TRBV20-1	CSARRTEAFF
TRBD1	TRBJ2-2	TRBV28	CASSPGQGSGELFF
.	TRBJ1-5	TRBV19	CASSIDLGVSSNQPQHF
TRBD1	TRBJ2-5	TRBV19	CASTRGGNGVETQYF
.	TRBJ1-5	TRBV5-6	CASSLRAGAQGTSQPQHF
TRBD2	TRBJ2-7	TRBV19	CASRSGTSIYEQYF
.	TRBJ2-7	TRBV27	CASSLSVGLYEQYF
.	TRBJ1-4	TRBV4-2	CASSQQNRATNEKLFF
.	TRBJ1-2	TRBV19	CASKIGEKRYGYTF
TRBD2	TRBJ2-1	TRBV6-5	CASSYGSSGNNEQFF
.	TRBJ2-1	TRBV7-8	CASSGRAQGDNEQFF
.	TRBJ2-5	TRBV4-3	CASSQDWGHQETQYF
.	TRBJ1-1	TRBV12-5	CASQQGSEAFF
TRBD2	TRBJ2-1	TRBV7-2	CASSLETSGDYNEQFF
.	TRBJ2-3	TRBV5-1	CASSLDRELDTQYF
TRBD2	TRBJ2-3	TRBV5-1	CASSVAGTADTQYF
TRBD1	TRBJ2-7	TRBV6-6	CASSPRTGGLEQYF
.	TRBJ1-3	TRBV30	CAWKPANTIYF
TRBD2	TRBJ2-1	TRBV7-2	CASSAGLAGTEQFF
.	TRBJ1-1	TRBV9	CASSGPADTEAFF
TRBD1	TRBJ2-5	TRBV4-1	CASSQSLGQQETQYF
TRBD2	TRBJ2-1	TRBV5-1	CASSLVSSGSNYNEQFF
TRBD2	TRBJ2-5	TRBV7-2	CASSLEQRGETQYF
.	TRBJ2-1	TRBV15	CATRDQLSYNEQFF